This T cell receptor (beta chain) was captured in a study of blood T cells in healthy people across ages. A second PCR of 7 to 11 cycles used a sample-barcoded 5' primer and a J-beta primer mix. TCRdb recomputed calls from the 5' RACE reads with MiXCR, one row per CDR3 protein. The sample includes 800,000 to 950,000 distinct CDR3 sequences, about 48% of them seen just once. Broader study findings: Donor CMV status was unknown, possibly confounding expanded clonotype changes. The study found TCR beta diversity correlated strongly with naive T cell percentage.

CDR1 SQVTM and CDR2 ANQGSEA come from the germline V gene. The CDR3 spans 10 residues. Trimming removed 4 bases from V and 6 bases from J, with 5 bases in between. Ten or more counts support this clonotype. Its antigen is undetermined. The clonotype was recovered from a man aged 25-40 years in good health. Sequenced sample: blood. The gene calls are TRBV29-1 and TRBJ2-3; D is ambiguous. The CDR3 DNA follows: TGCAGCGTTGCCCCCGATACGCAGTATTTT. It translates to CSVAPDTQYF.